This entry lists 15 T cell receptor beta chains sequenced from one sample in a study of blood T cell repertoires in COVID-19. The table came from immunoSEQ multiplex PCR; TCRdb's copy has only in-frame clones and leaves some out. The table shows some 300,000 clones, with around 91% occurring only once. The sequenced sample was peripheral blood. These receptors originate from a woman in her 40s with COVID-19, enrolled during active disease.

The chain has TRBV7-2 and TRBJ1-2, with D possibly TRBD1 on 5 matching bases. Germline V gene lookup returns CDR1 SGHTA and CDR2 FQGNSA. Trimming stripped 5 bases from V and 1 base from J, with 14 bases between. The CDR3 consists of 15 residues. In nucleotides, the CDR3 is TGTGCCAGCAGCCCGCACCGACAGAGTAACTATGGCTACACCTTC. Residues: CASSPHRQSNYGYTF.

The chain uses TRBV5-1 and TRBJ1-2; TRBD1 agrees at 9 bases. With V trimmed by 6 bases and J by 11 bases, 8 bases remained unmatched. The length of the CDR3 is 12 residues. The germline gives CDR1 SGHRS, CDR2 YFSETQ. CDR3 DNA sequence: TGCGCCAGCAACGAGCGGACAGGGGTGTACACCTTC. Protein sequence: CASNERTGVYTF.

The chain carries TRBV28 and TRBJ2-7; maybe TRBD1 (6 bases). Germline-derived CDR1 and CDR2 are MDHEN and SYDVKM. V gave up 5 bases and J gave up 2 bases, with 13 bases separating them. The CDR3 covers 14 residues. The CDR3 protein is CASSTHRVPYEQYF. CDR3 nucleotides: TGTGCCAGCAGTACACACAGGGTTCCCTACGAGCAGTACTTC.

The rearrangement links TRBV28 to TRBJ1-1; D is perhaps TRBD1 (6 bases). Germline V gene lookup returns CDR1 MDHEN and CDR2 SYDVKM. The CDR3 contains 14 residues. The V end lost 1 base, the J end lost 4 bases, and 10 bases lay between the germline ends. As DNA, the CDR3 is TGTGCCAGCAGTTTATTCAGGGGTTCCACTGAAGCTTTCTTT. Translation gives CASSLFRGSTEAFF. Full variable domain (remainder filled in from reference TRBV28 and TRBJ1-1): DVKVTQSSRYLVKRTGEKVFLECVQDMDHENMFWYRQDPGLGLRLIYFSYDVKMKEKGDIPEGYSVSREKKERFSLILESASTNQTSMYLCASSLFRGSTEAFFGQGTRLTVV.

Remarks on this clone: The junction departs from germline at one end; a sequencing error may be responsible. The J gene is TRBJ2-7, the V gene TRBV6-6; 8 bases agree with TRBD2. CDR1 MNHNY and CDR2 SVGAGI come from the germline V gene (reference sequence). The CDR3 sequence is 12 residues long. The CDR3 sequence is CASSSRSGGLTF. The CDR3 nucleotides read TGTGCCAGCAGTTCCCGGAGCGGGGGCTTAACCTTC.

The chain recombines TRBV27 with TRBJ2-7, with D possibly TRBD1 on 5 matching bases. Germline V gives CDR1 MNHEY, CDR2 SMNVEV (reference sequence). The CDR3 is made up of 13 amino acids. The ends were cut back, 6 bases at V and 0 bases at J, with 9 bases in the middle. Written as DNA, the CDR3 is TGTGCCAGCAGGACAGAGACCTCCTACGAGCAGTACTTC. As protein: CASRTETSYEQYF.

The CDR3 DNA is TGTGCCAGCAGCCAAGGACGGGAGTACGAGCAGTACTTC. Its translation: CASSQGREYEQYF. This chain uses TRBV3-1 (or the pseudogene TRBV3-2) with TRBJ2-7; the D gene is possibly TRBD2 (6 bases). CDR3 length equals 13 residues. Germline V lookup: CDR1 LGHDT, CDR2 YNNKEL (reference sequence). Between the trimmed V and J ends, which lost 1 base and 4 bases, there was a span of 8 bases.

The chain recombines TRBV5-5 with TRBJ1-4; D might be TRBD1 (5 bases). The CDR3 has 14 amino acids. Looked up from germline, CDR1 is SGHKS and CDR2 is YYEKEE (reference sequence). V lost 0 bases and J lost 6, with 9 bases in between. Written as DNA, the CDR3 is TGTGCCAGCAGCTTGGGCGCGGGGCATGAAAAACTGTTTTTT. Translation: CASSLGAGHEKLFF.

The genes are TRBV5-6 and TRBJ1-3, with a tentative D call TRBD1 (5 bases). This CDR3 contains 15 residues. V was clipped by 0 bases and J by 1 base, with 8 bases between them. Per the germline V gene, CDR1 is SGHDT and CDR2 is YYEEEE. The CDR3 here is CASSLGRGSGNTIYF. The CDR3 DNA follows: TGTGCCAGCAGCTTGGGGAGGGGATCTGGAAACACCATATATTTT.

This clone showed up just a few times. The CDR3 protein is CASSPRQGRTTDTQYF. The CDR3 nucleotides are TGTGCCAGCAGCCCCCGACAGGGGAGGACCACAGATACGCAGTATTTT. The rearrangement links TRBV9 to TRBJ2-3; 8 nucleotides line up with TRBD1. CDR3 length: 16 amino acids. Per germline, CDR1 SGDLS and CDR2 YYNGEE. The trim removed 4 bases at V and 2 bases at J, leaving 9 bases unmatched.

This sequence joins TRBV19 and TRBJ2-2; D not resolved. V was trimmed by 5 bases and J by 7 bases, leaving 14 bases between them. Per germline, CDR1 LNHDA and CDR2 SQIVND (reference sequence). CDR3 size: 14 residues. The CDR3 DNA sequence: TGTGCCAGTAGTCCCGGCCATGGCGGCGGGGAGCTGTTTTTT. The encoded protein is CASSPGHGGGELFF.

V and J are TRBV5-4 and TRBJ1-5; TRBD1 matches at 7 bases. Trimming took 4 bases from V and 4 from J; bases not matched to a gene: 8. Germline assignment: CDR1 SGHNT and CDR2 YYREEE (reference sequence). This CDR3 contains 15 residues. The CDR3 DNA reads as TGTGCCAGCAGCCTGGACGGACAGGCTAATCAGCCCCAGCATTTT. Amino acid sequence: CASSLDGQANQPQHF.

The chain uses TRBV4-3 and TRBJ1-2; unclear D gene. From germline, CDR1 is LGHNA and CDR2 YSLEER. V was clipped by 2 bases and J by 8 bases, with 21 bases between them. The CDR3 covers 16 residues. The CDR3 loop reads CASSQTTIDDRRGYTF. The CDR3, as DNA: TGCGCCAGCAGCCAAACGACGATAGACGATCGGAGGGGCTACACCTTC.

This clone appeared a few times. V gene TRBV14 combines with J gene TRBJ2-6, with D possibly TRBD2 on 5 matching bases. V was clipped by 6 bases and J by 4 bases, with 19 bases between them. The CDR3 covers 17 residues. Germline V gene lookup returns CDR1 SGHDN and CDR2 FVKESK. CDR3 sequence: CASSPGFRVSGANVLTF. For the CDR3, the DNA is TGTGCCAGCAGTCCGGGGTTTAGGGTGTCCGGGGCCAACGTCCTGACTTTC.

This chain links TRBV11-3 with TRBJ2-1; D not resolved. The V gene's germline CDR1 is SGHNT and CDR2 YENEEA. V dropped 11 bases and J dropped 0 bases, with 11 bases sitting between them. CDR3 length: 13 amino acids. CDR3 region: CASARSSYNEQFF. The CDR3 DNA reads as TGTGCCTCCGCGAGGAGCTCCTACAATGAGCAGTTCTTC.